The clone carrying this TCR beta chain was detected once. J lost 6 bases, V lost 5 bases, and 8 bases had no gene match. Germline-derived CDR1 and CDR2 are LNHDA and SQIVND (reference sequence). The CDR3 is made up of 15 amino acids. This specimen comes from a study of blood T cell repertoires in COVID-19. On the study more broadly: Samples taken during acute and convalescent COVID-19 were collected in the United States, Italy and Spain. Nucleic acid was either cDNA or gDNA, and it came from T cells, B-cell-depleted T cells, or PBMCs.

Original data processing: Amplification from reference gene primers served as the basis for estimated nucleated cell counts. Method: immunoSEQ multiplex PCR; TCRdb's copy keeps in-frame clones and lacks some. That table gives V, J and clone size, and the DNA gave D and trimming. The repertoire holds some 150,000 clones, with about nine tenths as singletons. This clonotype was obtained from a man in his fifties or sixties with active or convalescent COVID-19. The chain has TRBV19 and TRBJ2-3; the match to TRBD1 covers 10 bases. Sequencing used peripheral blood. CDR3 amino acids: CASSSGTGAVDTQYF. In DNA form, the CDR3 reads TGTGCCAGTAGTTCCGGGACAGGGGCCGTGGATACGCAGTATTTT. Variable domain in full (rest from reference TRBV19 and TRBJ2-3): DGGITQSPKYLFRKEGQNVTLSCEQNLNHDAMYWYRQDPGQGLRLIYYSQIVNDFQKGDIAEGYSVSREKKESFPLTVTSAQKNPTAFYLCASSSGTGAVDTQYFGPGTRLTVL.